Described below is a single T cell receptor beta chain sequence and its context. The CDR3 is 14 residues long. Trimming pared 4 bases from V and 6 bases from J, leaving 12 bases between. Germline-derived CDR1 and CDR2 are LNHNV and YYDKDF (reference sequence). When the RNA was reverse transcribed, random hexamers were used with an input of roughly 0.5 to 1 ug. Across 54 Vbeta and 13 Jbeta, immunoSEQ multiplex PCR amplified TCR beta CDR3. TCRdb passed the immunoSEQ multiplex PCR reads through MiXCR, listing each CDR3 protein once. The data contain around 130,000 distinct CDR3 sequences, under 95% of them singletons. The data were taken from a study of CD8 T cells in Susac syndrome.

This rearrangement joins TRBV15 to TRBJ2-2, with D unresolved. This receptor was obtained from a human donor with multiple sclerosis. The specimen sequenced was CD8+ T cells from PBMCs. The CDR3: CATSIARPAGELFF. The CDR3 DNA follows: TGTGCCACCAGCATCGCCAGACCGGCCGGGGAGCTGTTTTTT.